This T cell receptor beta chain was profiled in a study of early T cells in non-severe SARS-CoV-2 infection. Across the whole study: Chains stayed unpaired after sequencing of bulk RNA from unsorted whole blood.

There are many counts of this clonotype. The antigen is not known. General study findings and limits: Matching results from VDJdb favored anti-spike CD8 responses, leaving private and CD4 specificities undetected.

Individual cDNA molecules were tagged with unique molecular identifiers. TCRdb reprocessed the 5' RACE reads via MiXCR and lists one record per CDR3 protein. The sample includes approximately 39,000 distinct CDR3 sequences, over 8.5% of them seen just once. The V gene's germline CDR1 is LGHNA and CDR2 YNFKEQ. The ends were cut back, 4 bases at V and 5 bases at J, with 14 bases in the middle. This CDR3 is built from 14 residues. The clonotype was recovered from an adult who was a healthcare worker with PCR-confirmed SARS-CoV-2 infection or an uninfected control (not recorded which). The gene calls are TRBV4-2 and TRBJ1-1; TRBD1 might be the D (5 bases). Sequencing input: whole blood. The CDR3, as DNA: TGTGCCAGCAGCCGCGCCCCAGGGAGTACTGAAGCTTTCTTT. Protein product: CASSRAPGSTEAFF.